Listed below are T cell receptor beta chains from one sample, sequenced in a study of T cell responses to AZD1222 COVID-19 vaccine. Sequenced by immunoSEQ multiplex PCR; TCRdb stores in-frame clones only, minus some. The repertoire has 75,000 to 90,000 clones, roughly 85% of them found once; the top ten carry approximately 13%. The specimen was peripheral blood, collected on day 0 of AZD1222 vaccination. All receptors come from an adult in good health. CDR3s include the opening cysteine and the closing phenylalanine or tryptophan. Each record gives: V gene, clone size, D gene, J gene, CDR3 protein, CDR3 DNA. The D gene is left open where the match is weak. Clone size is given for some rows only: seen once, a few or many times, or a class if the clone is expanded.

V gene: TRBV7-6; clone size: .; D gene: TRBD2; J gene: TRBJ2-3; CDR3 protein: CASSAQYGGAADTQYF; CDR3 DNA: TGTGCCAGCAGCGCTCAGTACGGGGGGGCTGCAGATACGCAGTATTTT
V gene: TRBV7-2; clone size: .; D gene: TRBD1; J gene: TRBJ1-5; CDR3 protein: CASSPGQGYQPQHF; CDR3 DNA: TGTGCCAGCAGCCCCGGACAGGGGTATCAGCCCCAGCATTTT
V gene: TRBV30; clone size: .; D gene: .; J gene: TRBJ1-5; CDR3 protein: CAWNQGIVGSNQPQHF; CDR3 DNA: TGTGCCTGGAACCAGGGGATTGTAGGGAGCAATCAGCCCCAGCATTTT
V gene: TRBV12-3/TRBV12-4; clone size: .; D gene: TRBD1; J gene: TRBJ1-5; CDR3 protein: CASSQQGRSQHF; CDR3 DNA: TGTGCCAGCAGCCAACAGGGGCGATCCCAGCATTTT
V gene: TRBV11-1; clone size: .; D gene: .; J gene: TRBJ1-2; CDR3 protein: CASSQQGGDGYTF; CDR3 DNA: TGTGCCAGCAGCCAACAGGGTGGGGACGGCTACACCTTC
V gene: TRBV4-2; clone size: .; D gene: TRBD2; J gene: TRBJ2-6; CDR3 protein: CASSPRGESSGANVLTF; CDR3 DNA: TGTGCCAGCAGCCCCCGGGGGGAAAGCTCTGGGGCCAACGTCCTGACTTTC
V gene: TRBV5-5; clone size: .; D gene: TRBD2; J gene: TRBJ2-2; CDR3 protein: CASSLSSGATGELFF; CDR3 DNA: TGTGCCAGCAGCTTGAGTAGCGGGGCCACCGGGGAGCTGTTTTTT
V gene: TRBV7-9; clone size: .; D gene: TRBD1; J gene: TRBJ2-7; CDR3 protein: CASSLRTGVAGDEQYF; CDR3 DNA: TGTGCCAGCAGCTTGAGGACAGGGGTGGCGGGCGACGAGCAGTACTTC
V gene: TRBV3-1/TRBV3-2; clone size: .; D gene: .; J gene: TRBJ1-5; CDR3 protein: CASSQEGSPQHF; CDR3 DNA: TGTGCCAGCAGCCAAGAGGGATCTCCCCAGCATTTT
V gene: TRBV6-5; clone size: .; D gene: .; J gene: TRBJ1-4; CDR3 protein: CASSYEGATNEKLFF; CDR3 DNA: TGTGCCAGCAGTTACGAGGGTGCAACTAATGAAAAACTGTTTTTT
V gene: TRBV6-5; clone size: .; D gene: .; J gene: TRBJ2-1; CDR3 protein: CASSPRDHEQFF; CDR3 DNA: TGTGCCAGCAGTCCCAGGGACCATGAGCAGTTCTTC
V gene: TRBV3-1/TRBV3-2; clone size: few; D gene: TRBD1; J gene: TRBJ2-5; CDR3 protein: CASSQGPHRGRETQYF; CDR3 DNA: TGTGCCAGCAGCCAAGGCCCACACAGGGGGCGGGAGACCCAGTACTTC
V gene: TRBV21-1; clone size: .; D gene: .; J gene: TRBJ1-2; CDR3 protein: CASSKARQGGPRGYGYTF; CDR3 DNA: TGTGCCAGCAGCAAAGCGCGGCAGGGGGGCCCGCGAGGCTATGGCTACACCTTC
V gene: TRBV11-3; clone size: .; D gene: TRBD2; J gene: TRBJ2-2; CDR3 protein: CASSLVASGANTGELFF; CDR3 DNA: TGTGCCAGCAGCTTAGTCGCTAGCGGGGCGAACACCGGGGAGCTGTTTTTT
V gene: TRBV6-5; clone size: .; D gene: .; J gene: TRBJ1-1; CDR3 protein: CASSTRGGVTEAFF; CDR3 DNA: TGTGCCAGCAGTACCCGGGGAGGGGTTACTGAAGCTTTCTTT
V gene: TRBV6-2/TRBV6-3; clone size: .; D gene: .; J gene: TRBJ1-1; CDR3 protein: CASSLIGGTEAFF; CDR3 DNA: TGTGCCAGCAGTTTAATTGGTGGGACTGAAGCTTTCTTT
V gene: TRBV11-2; clone size: .; D gene: .; J gene: TRBJ1-5; CDR3 protein: CASSLGPQPQHF; CDR3 DNA: TGTGCCAGCAGCTTAGGGCCTCAGCCCCAGCATTTT
V gene: TRBV19; clone size: .; D gene: TRBD1; J gene: TRBJ1-5; CDR3 protein: CASSTYRDRTNQPQHF; CDR3 DNA: TGTGCCAGTAGTACTTACCGGGACAGAACTAATCAGCCCCAGCATTTT